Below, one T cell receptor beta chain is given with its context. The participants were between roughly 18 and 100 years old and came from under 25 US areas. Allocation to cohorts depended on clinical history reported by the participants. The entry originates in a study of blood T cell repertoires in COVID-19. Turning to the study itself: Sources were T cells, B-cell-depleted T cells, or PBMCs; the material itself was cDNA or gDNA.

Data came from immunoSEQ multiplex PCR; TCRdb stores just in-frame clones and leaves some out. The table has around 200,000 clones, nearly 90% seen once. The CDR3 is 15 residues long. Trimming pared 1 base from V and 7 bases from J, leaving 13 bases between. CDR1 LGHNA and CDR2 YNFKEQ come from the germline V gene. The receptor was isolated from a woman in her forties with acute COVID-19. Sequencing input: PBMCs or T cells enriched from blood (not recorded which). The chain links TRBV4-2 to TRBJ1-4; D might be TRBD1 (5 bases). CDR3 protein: CASSQARQGSEKLFF. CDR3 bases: TGTGCCAGCAGCCAAGCCCGGCAGGGAAGTGAAAAACTGTTTTTT.